Sequencing of this T cell receptor beta chain was carried out in a study of T cells in Graves' hyperthyroidism and ophthalmopathy (dated by TCRdb to the late 2010s). General notes on the study: To identify TCR V-J signatures that set the groups apart, the researchers used a discovery cohort of about a hundred patients, made up of under 45 with Graves' ophthalmopathy and about 55 with stable Graves' hyperthyroidism. The paper describes TCR Vbeta CDR3 sequencing of 140 or so peripheral blood samples, made up of some 42 ophthalmopathy patients, 70 to 80 hyperthyroidism patients and 17 progressor patients. An independent validation cohort of fewer than 20 hyperthyroidism patients and over 15 patients who later progressed to ophthalmopathy tested prospective prediction of ophthalmopathy. Following sampling, methimazole starting at 30 mg daily was given to hyperthyroidism patients, and high-dose intravenous methylprednisolone was given to ophthalmopathy patients. The approximately 98 discovery patients were randomly divided into training and test sets at a 7:3 ratio. The study also compared thyroid tissue and blood T-cell repertoires from a handful of Graves' hyperthyroidism patients.

Graves' hyperthyroidism was defined as stable when no progression to ophthalmopathy occurred over 18 months of follow-up. Hyperthyroidism patients were aged 18 to 65 years and newly diagnosed, with disease duration of less than 2 months. Exclusion was applied to patients with uncontrolled infections, other autoimmune diseases, pregnancy or lactation. Diagnoses relied on clinical symptoms, serum thyroxine and TRAb, thyroid ultrasound and orbital computed tomography. Total RNA was extracted using Trizol reagent, and RNA quality was assessed on an Agilent 2100 Bioanalyzer. The CDR3 goes from the cysteine to the phenylalanine over 13 residues. Only CDR3 DNA is held: 39 bases, read in frame from base 1. The V and J ends are trimmed by 5 bases and 4 bases, leaving 12 bases between them. CDR1 and CDR2 are read off the germline V gene as SQVTM and ANQGSEA. Study-wide findings and limitations: Blood samples also contained most of the expanded thyroid clonotypes (frequency above 0.001), which suggests that blood repertoires may reflect thyroid immune responses. During validation, the model predicted progression to ophthalmopathy a median of about 5.9 months ahead of onset, with roughly 65% sensitivity and around 72% specificity. No statistical method was used to fix the sample size in advance, and group allocation was not hidden from the investigators. In cross-validation, a model built on a 13 V-J signature told ophthalmopathy apart from stable hyperthyroidism with 85% to 90% sensitivity and roughly 81% specificity, and in testing the same model reached 80%/75%.

Amplification of TCR beta CDR3 regions was carried out from RNA transcripts. The first round of RT-PCR for the TCR CDR3 was performed with the HTBI primer set and the Qiagen OneStep RT-PCR kit. A second multiplex PCR round built the libraries, followed by size selection and purification. Paired-end sequencing of the libraries was performed with 100 bp reads on an Illumina HiSeq2000. From the authors' description of their analysis: SOAPnuke was used to process the raw data, throwing out any read that contained adapters or uncalled bases, had a mean Phred below 15, or lacked an exact constant-primer or identifier match. COPE v1.2.5 was used to merge high-quality paired reads, and clonotypes were defined as unique nucleotide sequences. Clonotypes were aligned to IMGT TRBV, TRBD and TRBJ reference segments using MiTCR v1.1. The analysis included only V-J combinations with a frequency above 0.0001, which together covered more than 98% of the repertoires. The TCS score was defined as the ratio of F50 (clonal expansion) to E x V (chaos), calculated using BLOSUM62-based TCRdist between CDR3 peptides within each V-J. Welch's t-statistics and random forest reduced just over 500 V-J features to roughly 13, which were used in a naive Bayes classifier (R e1071). TCRdb trimmed the raw reads at Q25, called clones with MiXCR and kept productive beta chains. Identical CDR3 protein sequences are pooled into one entry, listed with their most common genes and DNA. These V and J calls rely on TCRdb rather than the paper's analysis. The table for this sample lists some 510,000 distinct CDR3 sequences; about 43% of them were counted only once. Just under 8.5% of the sample rests with the top ten.

Of note for this clonotype: No cognate antigen has been identified for it. Base-call qualities are not available, and no considerably larger clone is one nucleotide away.

This receptor chain uses TRBV29-1 and TRBJ1-5; a tentative D match to TRBD1 spans 5 bases. The sequence came from a young woman with Graves' hyperthyroidism. Donor details come from another sample of the same person, matched by shared clones. Sequencing input: peripheral blood or thyroid tissue (not recorded which). The CDR3 has the sequence CSVMQGVNQPQHF. The DNA sequence is as follows: TGCAGCGTTATGCAGGGTGTGAATCAGCCCCAGCATTTT.